The 15 T cell receptor beta chains below all came from one sample that was sequenced in a study of CD8 T cells in ankylosing spondylitis. TCRdb passed the 5' RACE reads through MiXCR, listing each CDR3 protein once. The data hold 45,000 to 65,000 distinct CDR3 sequences, with 7.4% observed a single time. Sequenced: blood, either unsorted or a sorted T cell fraction (not recorded which). The receptors here all came from a female donor with ankylosing spondylitis or in good health (not recorded which).

V gene TRBV7-8 combines with J gene TRBJ2-5; 9 nucleotides agree with TRBD2. Germline V gene lookup returns CDR1 SGHVS and CDR2 FQNEAQ. Trimming removed 6 bases from V and 5 bases from J; junction bases left unmatched: 7. This CDR3 is built from 14 residues. In DNA form, the CDR3 reads TGTGCCAGCAGTATAGCGGGGGCGGTTGAGACCCAGTACTTC. This codes for CASSIAGAVETQYF.

This clonotype was seen a few times. The gene calls are TRBV20-1 and TRBJ2-3, with TRBD1 as a possible D gene (5 bases). The V end was cut by 8 bases, the J end by 4 bases, with 16 bases between. Germline values: CDR1 DFQATT, CDR2 SNEGSKA (reference sequence). The CDR3 is 13 residues long. CDR3 nucleotide sequence: TGCAGTTCCCCCCTGACAGTCGCAGATACGCAGTATTTT. Its protein product is CSSPLTVADTQYF.

This clonotype was counted many times. This rearrangement joins TRBV11-2 to TRBJ2-2; TRBD1 agrees at 7 bases. The CDR3 sequence is 15 residues long. The germline gives CDR1 SGHAT, CDR2 FQNNGV. Trimming removed 4 bases from V and 0 bases from J; junction bases left unmatched: 2. The DNA of the CDR3 is TGTGCCAGCAGCTACGGGACAGCGAACACCGGGGAGCTGTTTTTT. Translation gives CASSYGTANTGELFF. Filled out from reference TRBV11-2 and TRBJ2-2, the complete variable domain reads EAGVAQSPRYKIIEKRQSVAFWCNPISGHATLYWYQQILGQGPKLLIQFQNNGVVDDSQLPKDRFSAERLKGVDSTLKIQPAKLEDSAVYLCASSYGTANTGELFFGEGSRLTVL.

The V and J genes are TRBV6-2 or TRBV6-3 and TRBJ2-7, with D possibly TRBD1 on 5 matching bases. Germline CDR1 reads MNHEY; CDR2 reads SVGEGT. The CDR3 is 12 amino acids. The ends were cut back, 5 bases at V and 2 bases at J, with 7 bases in the middle. CDR3 in amino acids: CASSAGTYEQYV. CDR3 DNA: TGTGCCAGCAGTGCAGGGACCTACGAGCAGTACGTC.

By frequency in the sample, this clonotype is hyperexpanded. The chain has TRBV5-1 and TRBJ1-1; D not resolved. The V and J ends lost 4 bases and 1 base respectively, with 8 bases between them. The CDR3 contains 13 residues. Germline CDR1 is SGHRS and CDR2 is YFSETQ. The CDR3 DNA reads TGCGCCAGCAGCGTACACGGGAACACTGAAGCTTTCTTT. Translating gives CASSVHGNTEAFF.

This clonotype was observed at least ten times. The chain couples TRBV5-1 to TRBJ1-1; 11 nucleotides match TRBD1. V gave up 2 bases and J gave up 3 bases; unmatched junction bases: 6. CDR3 length: 16 amino acids. The germline V gene has CDR1 SGHRS and CDR2 YFSETQ. The CDR3 here is CASSFRTGGKYTEAFF. CDR3 nucleotide sequence: TGCGCCAGCAGCTTTCGGACAGGGGGCAAGTACACTGAAGCTTTCTTT.

This clonotype was detected ten times or more. The chain uses TRBV20-1 and TRBJ2-2; a possible D gene is TRBD1 (5 bases). Germline V gene lookup returns CDR1 DFQATT and CDR2 SNEGSKA (reference sequence). The CDR3 extends over 13 amino acids. Trimming left V 5 bases short and J 7 bases short, with 14 bases between. CDR3 sequence reads: CSAELRGNGELFF. CDR3 DNA: TGCAGTGCTGAGCTAAGGGGCAACGGGGAGCTGTTTTTT.

The table lists this clonotype with many counts. The rearrangement uses TRBV12-3 or TRBV12-4 and TRBJ2-7, with 9 bases identical to TRBD1. The junction had 9 bases not matched to a gene; V was cut back by 7 bases and J by 5 bases. The length of the CDR3 is 14 residues. CDR3 DNA: TGTGCCAGCACCCATGGGACAGGGATCGACGAGCAGTACTTC. Protein sequence: CASTHGTGIDEQYF.

Ten or more counts support this clonotype. The V gene is TRBV20-1, the J gene TRBJ1-6, with 10 bases matching TRBD1. Germline CDR1 reads DFQATT; CDR2 reads SNEGSKA (reference sequence). The length of the CDR3 is 15 residues. J was trimmed by 8 bases and V by 4 bases; bases with no gene match: 8. CDR3 DNA sequence: TGCAGTGCTACCAGAGGACAGGGGGTTGATTCACCCCTCCACTTT. Protein: CSATRGQGVDSPLHF.

This clonotype was picked up many times. The rearrangement uses TRBV5-5 and TRBJ2-6, with a possible D match to TRBD2 (5 bases). V lost 0 bases and J 4 bases, leaving 14 bases between the germline ends. Looked up from germline, CDR1 is SGHKS and CDR2 is YYEKEE (reference sequence). This CDR3 contains 17 residues. Written as DNA, the CDR3 is TGTGCCAGCAGCTTGGATCCCACTAGAGTGGGGGCCAACGTCCTGACTTTC. It yields the protein CASSLDPTRVGANVLTF.

This clonotype turned up a few times. The rearrangement joins TRBV15 to TRBJ1-5; D not certain. The CDR3 is 19 residues long. V shed 0 bases and J shed 3 bases, with 21 bases lying between them. Germline CDR1 and CDR2: LNHNV and YYDKDF (reference sequence). The DNA of the CDR3 is TGTGCCACCAGCAGAGACCTCCTTCTATCGGACTCCTTCAATCAGCCCCAGCATTTT. It specifies CATSRDLLLSDSFNQPQHF.

This clonotype was picked up many times. V is TRBV28 and J is TRBJ1-2, with D maybe TRBD1 (5 bases). The CDR3 has 14 residues. Germline V gene sequence: CDR1 MDHEN, CDR2 SYDVKM. V lost 5 bases and J 4 bases, leaving 14 bases between the germline ends. CDR3: CASSTRDRAYGYTF. The CDR3 DNA sequence: TGTGCCAGCAGTACCCGGGACCGAGCCTATGGCTACACCTTC.

At least ten counts were recorded for this clonotype. For the CDR3, the DNA is TGTGCCAGCAGCTTAGGGATTTACAGGGAGGCTTTCTTT. Translating gives CASSLGIYREAFF. The V gene is TRBV7-6, the J gene TRBJ1-1; D is possibly TRBD1 (6 bases). V dropped 1 base and J dropped 11 bases, with 14 bases sitting between them. This CDR3 spans 13 amino acids. Germline-derived CDR1 and CDR2 are SGHVS and FNYEAQ.

This clonotype came up many times. The chain couples TRBV29-1 to TRBJ2-3; the D is unclear. Germline lookup yields CDR1 SQVTM and CDR2 ANQGSEA. CDR3 length: 12 amino acids. Deletions cut 2 bases from V and 5 bases from J, with 8 bases between. CDR3 coding DNA: TGCAGCGTTGAACGAGTAGGAGATACGCAGTATTTT. Encoded protein: CSVERVGDTQYF.

The chain joins TRBV7-9 to TRBJ1-6; the match to TRBD1 covers 7 bases. J lost 4 bases, V lost 4 bases, and 4 bases had no gene match. The CDR3 is 15 amino acids. The germline gives CDR1 SEHNR, CDR2 FQNEAQ (reference sequence). The CDR3 nucleotides read TGTGCCAGCAGCTCCGACAGGGAGTATAATTCACCCCTCCACTTT. This codes for CASSSDREYNSPLHF.